A selection of T cell receptor beta chains follows, all from one sample in a study of metastatic and nonmetastatic thyroid tumors. MiXCR was used by TCRdb to re-call the PCR reads. The data contain roughly 35,000 clones, roughly 17% of them singletons. Sequencing was done on a sample of blood. The receptors come from a female donor with papillary thyroid cancer or a benign thyroid nodule (not recorded which). Some clones in this sample may be carry-over from other donors' samples. Each CDR3 is given with its conserved first and last residue. D genes are given only for firm matches. Clone size is shown for a subset of rows, as once, few, many or a class of expanded clone.

V	size	J	D	DNA	CDR3
TRBV27	many	TRBJ2-2	TRBD2	TGTGCCAGCAGTTTAACCGGACTAGCGGGAGTGGCCGGGGAGCTGTTTTTT	CASSLTGLAGVAGELFF
TRBV5-4	many	TRBJ2-7	NA	TGTGCCAGCAGCGAAGACGCGGGACTGCCTGCCTACGAGCAGTACTTC	CASSEDAGLPAYEQYF
TRBV20-1	many	TRBJ2-4	NA	TGCAGTGCTAGAGGACAGGGAGGAGTAAACATTCAGTACTTC	CSARGQGGVNIQYF
TRBV2	many	TRBJ2-7	TRBD2	TGTGCCGGGGGTCTAGCGGGGGGGCCCTACGAGCAGTACTTC	CAGGLAGGPYEQYF
TRBV20-1	medium-sized	TRBJ1-1	NA	TGCAGTGCCCGTAGCGGAGAAGGGGATACTGAAGCTTTCTTT	CSARSGEGDTEAFF
TRBV20-1	NA	TRBJ1-1	TRBD1	TGCAGTTTTAGGACTTACAGGGGAGGCTGGCCTGAAGCTTTCTTT	CSFRTYRGGWPEAFF
TRBV20-1	medium-sized	TRBJ2-7	NA	TGCAGTGCTAGACTGGGACAACCAAACTACGAGCAGTACTTC	CSARLGQPNYEQYF
TRBV14	medium-sized	TRBJ2-7	NA	TGTGCCAGCAGCCCAGCCCCCTACGAGCAGTACTTC	CASSPAPYEQYF
TRBV6-1	many	TRBJ1-2	NA	TGTGCCAGCAGCCCCCGCAGGGCCCACTATGGCTACACCTTC	CASSPRRAHYGYTF
TRBV20-1	many	TRBJ2-1	NA	TGCAGTGCCTCTCGACTATCCAGCTCCTACAATGAGCAGTTCTTC	CSASRLSSSYNEQFF
TRBV5-1	NA	TRBJ2-1	TRBD2	TGCGCCAGCAGCTCGGGACTAGCGGGATTGTACAATGAGCAGTTCTTC	CASSSGLAGLYNEQFF
TRBV7-2	many	TRBJ2-2	NA	TGTGCCAGCAGAATTAGCGGCCATGGCACCGGGGAGCTGTTTTTT	CASRISGHGTGELFF
TRBV30	NA	TRBJ1-1	NA	TGTGCCTGGAGTGTGGAGAATTGGAACACTGAAGCTTTCTTT	CAWSVENWNTEAFF
TRBV4-1	many	TRBJ2-3	TRBD1	TGCGCCAGCAGCCAACGACAGGGATCAGATACGCAGTATTTT	CASSQRQGSDTQYF
TRBV6-1	many	TRBJ2-1	TRBD2	TGTGCCAGCAGGCATAGCGGGAGGGTCCTCAATGAGCAGTTCTTC	CASRHSGRVLNEQFF
TRBV2	many	TRBJ1-2	TRBD1	TGTGCCAGCAGGTTGACAGGGAGGGAAGGCTACACCTTC	CASRLTGREGYTF
TRBV4-2	NA	TRBJ1-5	TRBD1	TGTGCCAGCAGCCGCGTCGGGACAGGGGAACAGCCCCAGCATTTT	CASSRVGTGEQPQHF
TRBV12-3/TRBV12-4	few	TRBJ2-7	NA	TGTGCCAGCAGTTTATTGGTGTTCAAGCAGTACTTC	CASSLLVFKQYF
TRBV11-1	many	TRBJ2-7	TRBD1	TGTGCCAGCAGCACAAGACAGGGCGCTACCTACGAGCAGTACTTC	CASSTRQGATYEQYF
TRBV3-1	many	TRBJ2-5	NA	TGTGCCAGCAGCCAAGTAAGGCAGAACCAAGAGACCCAGTACTTC	CASSQVRQNQETQYF
TRBV28	NA	TRBJ2-7	TRBD2	TGTGCCAGCAGTGGAAGCGGGGCGGGAGGACGCTACTACGAGCAGTACTTC	CASSGSGAGGRYYEQYF
TRBV13	many	TRBJ2-1	TRBD2	TGTGCCAGCAGCTTATTGGCGGGAGACAATGAGCAGTTCTTC	CASSLLAGDNEQFF
TRBV6-1	few	TRBJ2-7	TRBD1	TGTGCCAGCAGTGTAGAGAGTACAGGGGCAAAATACTTC	CASSVESTGAKYF
TRBV20-1	NA	TRBJ2-1	TRBD2	TGCAGTGCCGCGGGAGAGACCTCCTACAATGAGCAGTTCTTC	CSAAGETSYNEQFF
TRBV28	medium-sized	TRBJ1-1	NA	TGTGCCAGCAGGACCAAGACTGAGAACACTGAAGCTTTCTTT	CASRTKTENTEAFF
TRBV9	NA	TRBJ2-7	TRBD2	TGTGCCAGCAGCGAACACTCGGGACGGGGGGTCGAGCAGTACTTC	CASSEHSGRGVEQYF
TRBV27	many	TRBJ1-6	TRBD1	TGTGCCAGCGCGACAGGGTTCGACTCACCCCTCCACTTT	CASATGFDSPLHF
TRBV6-1	many	TRBJ2-6	NA	TGTGCCAGCAGTGCAGGGGAGTCTGGGGCCAACGTCCTGACTTTC	CASSAGESGANVLTF
TRBV12-3/TRBV12-4	NA	TRBJ1-4	NA	TGTGCCAGCAGCGGGCGGATTAATGAAAAACTGTTTTTT	CASSGRINEKLFF
TRBV2	many	TRBJ1-1	NA	TGTGCCAGCAAGGTAGCGCAGGTCCGTGAAGCTTTCTTT	CASKVAQVREAFF
TRBV11-2	NA	TRBJ2-7	NA	TGTGCCAGCAGCTTACTTGGCGTAAGGTCCTACGAGCAGTACTTC	CASSLLGVRSYEQYF
TRBV5-1	many	TRBJ2-6	NA	TGCGCCAGCAGCGAGGCAGGTTTAGTACTCTCTGGGGCCAACGTCCTGACTTTC	CASSEAGLVLSGANVLTF
TRBV6-1	few	TRBJ1-2	NA	TGTGCCAGCAGTGAAAGGGTGGAGGGGGGCTACACCTTC	CASSERVEGGYTF
TRBV6-2/TRBV6-3	many	TRBJ2-7	TRBD2	TGTGCCAGCAGGACTAGCGCATCCTACGAGCAGTACTTC	CASRTSASYEQYF
TRBV18	many	TRBJ2-1	NA	TGTGCCAGCTCACCAGGGCGCCGGACCTACAATGAGCAGTTCTTC	CASSPGRRTYNEQFF
TRBV5-1	NA	TRBJ2-1	TRBD2	TGCGCCAGCAGCTTTACTAGCGGAACCTACAATGAGCAGTTCTTC	CASSFTSGTYNEQFF
TRBV28	few	TRBJ2-7	NA	TGTGCCAGCAGCAGACAGTGCCCCTCACACTACGAGCAGTACTTC	CASSRQCPSHYEQYF
TRBV12-3/TRBV12-4	many	TRBJ1-1	NA	TGTGCCAGCACCCTTTGGGGAGAAGCTTTCTTT	CASTLWGEAFF
TRBV9	many	TRBJ2-2	NA	TGTGCCAGCACCAGGGACACCAACACCGGGGAGCTGTTTTTT	CASTRDTNTGELFF
TRBV7-2	NA	TRBJ2-7	NA	TGTGCCAGCAGCTTAGCGCATGGGTTGTACGAGCAGTACTTC	CASSLAHGLYEQYF
TRBV6-1	NA	TRBJ1-2	NA	TGTGCCAGCAGTGAAGTGGGGAGTGGCTACACCTTC	CASSEVGSGYTF
TRBV6-1	many	TRBJ1-4	NA	TGTGCCAGCAGTGGCAGGGAATATGAAAAACTGTTTTTT	CASSGREYEKLFF
TRBV20-1	many	TRBJ2-1	NA	TGCAGTGCGCAGACGGTATTGAAGGCCTACAATGAGCAGTTCTTC	CSAQTVLKAYNEQFF
TRBV27	few	TRBJ2-7	TRBD2	TGTGCCAGCAGTTTTGGCGGGAGGCTACTACGGGACTACGAGCAGTACTTC	CASSFGGRLLRDYEQYF
TRBV2	many	TRBJ2-1	NA	TGTGCCAGCAGTTTGGAGATGGGGTCCTACAATGAGCAGTTCTTC	CASSLEMGSYNEQFF
TRBV11-2	many	TRBJ2-1	NA	TGTGCCAGCAGCTATCGGGGCGGCAGCAATGAGCAGTTCTTC	CASSYRGGSNEQFF
TRBV6-1	NA	TRBJ2-7	NA	TGTTCAAGCAGACGCCCGAAGGCAGAGCAGTACTTC	CSSRRPKAEQYF
TRBV6-1	many	TRBJ2-5	NA	TGTGCCAGCAGTGAAGCGTTTGAGGGTATTGAAGAGACCCAGTACTTC	CASSEAFEGIEETQYF
TRBV20-1	medium-sized	TRBJ2-7	TRBD2	TGCAGTGCTCGCCCTGGACTAGCCCACGAGCAGTACTTC	CSARPGLAHEQYF
TRBV27	NA	TRBJ2-7	TRBD2	TGTGCCAGCAGTTTTCGCCGGACTAGCGGGATTATCTACGAGCAGTACTTC	CASSFRRTSGIIYEQYF
TRBV10-2	few	TRBJ2-7	NA	TGCGCCAGCAGTTATACGGACAGCTCCCTTAGGATCTACGAGCAGTACTTC	CASSYTDSSLRIYEQYF
TRBV4-2	once	TRBJ1-6	TRBD1	TGTGCCAGCAGCCAAGAAGTGACAGGGGGTTCACCCCTCCACTTT	CASSQEVTGGSPLHF
TRBV20-1	many	TRBJ2-5	NA	TGCAGTGCGACCTCCCGGCCCCGTGTCGGAGAGACCCAGTACTTC	CSATSRPRVGETQYF
TRBV27	NA	TRBJ2-1	NA	TGTGCCAGTAGTGGCCGACTAGGCATATTGAATGAGCAGTTCTTC	CASSGRLGILNEQFF
TRBV20-1	NA	TRBJ1-2	NA	TGCAGTGCTAGAGCCAGGGACGAATATGGATACACCTTC	CSARARDEYGYTF
TRBV28	many	TRBJ1-1	NA	TGTGCCAGCAGTTCGTTCAGTGTTGGCACTGAAGCTTTCTTT	CASSSFSVGTEAFF
TRBV5-1	many	TRBJ2-1	NA	TGCGCCAGCAGCTTGGTGGCGGCGGGGAGTGAGCAGTTCTTC	CASSLVAAGSEQFF
TRBV28	many	TRBJ2-7	NA	TGTGCCAGCAGTATAACCTCGAGGGGAGACTACGAGCAGTACTTC	CASSITSRGDYEQYF